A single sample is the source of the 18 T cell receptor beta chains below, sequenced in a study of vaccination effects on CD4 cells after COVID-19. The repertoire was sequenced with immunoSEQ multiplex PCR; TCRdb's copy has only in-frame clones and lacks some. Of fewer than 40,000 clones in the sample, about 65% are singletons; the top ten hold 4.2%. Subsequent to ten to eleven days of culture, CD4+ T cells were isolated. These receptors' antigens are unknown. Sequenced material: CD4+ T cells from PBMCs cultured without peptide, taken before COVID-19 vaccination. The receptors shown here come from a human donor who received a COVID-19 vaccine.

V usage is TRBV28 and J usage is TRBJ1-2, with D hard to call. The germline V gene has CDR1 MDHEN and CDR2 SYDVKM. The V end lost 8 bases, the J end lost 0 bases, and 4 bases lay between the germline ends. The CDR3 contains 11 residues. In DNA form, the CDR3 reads TGTGCCAGCGGAACTAACTATGGCTACACCTTC. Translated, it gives CASGTNYGYTF.

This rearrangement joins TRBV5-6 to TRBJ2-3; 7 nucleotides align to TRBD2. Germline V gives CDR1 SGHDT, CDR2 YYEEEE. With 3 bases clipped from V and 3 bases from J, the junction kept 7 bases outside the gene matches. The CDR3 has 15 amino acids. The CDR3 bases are TGTGCCAGCAGCTGGGGCGGGAGAGTGACAGATACGCAGTATTTT. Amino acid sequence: CASSWGGRVTDTQYF. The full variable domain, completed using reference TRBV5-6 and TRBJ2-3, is DAGVTQSPTHLIKTRGQQVTLRCSPKSGHDTVSWYQQALGQGPQFIFQYYEEEERQRGNFPDRFSGHQFPNYSSELNVNALLLGDSALYLCASSWGGRVTDTQYFGPGTRLTVL.

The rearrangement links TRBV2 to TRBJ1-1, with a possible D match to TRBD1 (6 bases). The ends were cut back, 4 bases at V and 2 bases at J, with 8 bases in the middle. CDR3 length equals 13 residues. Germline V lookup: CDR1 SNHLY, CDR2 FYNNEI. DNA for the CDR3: TGTGCCAGCAGTGCACAGGGAAACACTGAAGCTTTCTTT. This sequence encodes CASSAQGNTEAFF. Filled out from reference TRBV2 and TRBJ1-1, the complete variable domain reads EPEVTQTPSHQVTQMGQEVILRCVPISNHLYFYWYRQILGQKVEFLVSFYNNEISEKSEIFDDQFSVERPDGSNFTLKIRSTKLEDSAMYFCASSAQGNTEAFFGQGTRLTVV.

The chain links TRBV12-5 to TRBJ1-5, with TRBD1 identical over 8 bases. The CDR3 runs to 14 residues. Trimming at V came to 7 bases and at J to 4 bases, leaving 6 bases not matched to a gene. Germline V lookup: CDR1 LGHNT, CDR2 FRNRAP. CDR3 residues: CASAPGQVNQPQHF. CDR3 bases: TGTGCTAGTGCCCCGGGACAGGTTAATCAGCCCCAGCATTTT. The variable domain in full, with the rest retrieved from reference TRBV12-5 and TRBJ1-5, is DARVTQTPRHKVTEMGQEVTMRCQPILGHNTVFWYRQTMMQGLELLAYFRNRAPLDDSGMPKDRFSAEMPDATLATLKIQPSEPRDSAVYFCASAPGQVNQPQHFGDGTRLSIL.

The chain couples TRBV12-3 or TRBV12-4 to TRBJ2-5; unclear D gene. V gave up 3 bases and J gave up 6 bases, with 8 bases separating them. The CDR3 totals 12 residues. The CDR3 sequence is CASSFDGKTQYF. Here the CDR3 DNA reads TGTGCCAGCAGTTTTGATGGAAAGACCCAGTACTTC.

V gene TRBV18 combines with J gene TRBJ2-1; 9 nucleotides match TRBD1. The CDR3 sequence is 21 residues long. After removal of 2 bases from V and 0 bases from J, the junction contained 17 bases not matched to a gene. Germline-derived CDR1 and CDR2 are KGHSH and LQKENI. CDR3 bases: TGTGCCAGCTCACCAATCTATGGGACAGGGACGGCGGGGAGCTCCTACAATGAGCAGTTCTTC. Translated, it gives CASSPIYGTGTAGSSYNEQFF.

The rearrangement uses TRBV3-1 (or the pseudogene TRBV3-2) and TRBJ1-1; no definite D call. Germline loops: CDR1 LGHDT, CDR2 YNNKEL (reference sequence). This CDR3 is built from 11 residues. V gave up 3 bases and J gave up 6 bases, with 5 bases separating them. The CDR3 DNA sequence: TGTGCCAGCAGCCAGCTTTCTGAAGCTTTCTTT. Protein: CASSQLSEAFF.

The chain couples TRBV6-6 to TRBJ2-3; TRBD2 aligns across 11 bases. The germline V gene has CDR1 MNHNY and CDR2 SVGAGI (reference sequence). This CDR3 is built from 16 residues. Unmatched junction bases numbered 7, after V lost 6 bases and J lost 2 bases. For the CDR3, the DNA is TGTGCCAGCAGACCCCTAGCGGGGGGTTTCACAGATACGCAGTATTTT. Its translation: CASRPLAGGFTDTQYF.

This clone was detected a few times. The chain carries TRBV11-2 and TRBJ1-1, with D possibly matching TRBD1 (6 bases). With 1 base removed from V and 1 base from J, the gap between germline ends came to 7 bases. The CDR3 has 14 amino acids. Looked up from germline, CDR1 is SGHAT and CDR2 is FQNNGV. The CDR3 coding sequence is TGTGCCAGCAGCTTAGGGACAGAGAACACTGAAGCTTTCTTT. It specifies CASSLGTENTEAFF.

DNA for the CDR3: TGTGCCAGCAGCCAAGTCTCAGACATAGCCTCCTACGAGCAGTACTTC. Its translation: CASSQVSDIASYEQYF. The J gene is TRBJ2-7, the V gene TRBV3-1 (or the pseudogene TRBV3-2), with D unclear. CDR3 size: 16 residues. The germline V and J ends were trimmed by 1 base and 0 bases, with 13 bases remaining between them. In germline, CDR1 is LGHDT, CDR2 YNNKEL (reference sequence).

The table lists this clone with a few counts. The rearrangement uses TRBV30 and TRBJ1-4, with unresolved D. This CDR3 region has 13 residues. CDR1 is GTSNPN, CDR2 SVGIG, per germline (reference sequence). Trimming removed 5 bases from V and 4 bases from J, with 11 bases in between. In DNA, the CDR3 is TGTGCCTGGGGAGGACGGATTAATGAAAAACTGTTTTTT. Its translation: CAWGGRINEKLFF. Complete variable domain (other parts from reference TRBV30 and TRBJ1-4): SQTIHQWPATLVQPVGSPLSLECTVEGTSNPNLYWYRQAAGRGLQLLFYSVGIGQISSEVPQNLSASRPQDRQFILSSKKLLLSDSGFYLCAWGGRINEKLFFGSGTQLSVL.

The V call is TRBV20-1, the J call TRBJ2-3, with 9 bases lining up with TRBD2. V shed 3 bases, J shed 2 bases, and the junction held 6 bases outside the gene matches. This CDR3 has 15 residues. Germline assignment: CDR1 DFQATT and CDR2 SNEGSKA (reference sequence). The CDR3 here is CSASASGANTDTQYF. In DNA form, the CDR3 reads TGCAGTGCTAGTGCTAGCGGGGCTAACACAGATACGCAGTATTTT.

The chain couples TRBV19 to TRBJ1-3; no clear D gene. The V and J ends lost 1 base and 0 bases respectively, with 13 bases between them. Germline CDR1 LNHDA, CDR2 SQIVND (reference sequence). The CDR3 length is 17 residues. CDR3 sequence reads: CASSIAPDWYSGNTIYF. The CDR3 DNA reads TGTGCCAGTAGTATAGCTCCCGACTGGTACTCTGGAAACACCATATATTTT.

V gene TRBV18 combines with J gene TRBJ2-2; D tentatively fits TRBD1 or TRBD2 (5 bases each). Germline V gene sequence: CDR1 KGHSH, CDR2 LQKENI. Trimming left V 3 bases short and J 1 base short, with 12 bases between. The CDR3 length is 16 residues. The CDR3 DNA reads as TGTGCCAGCTCACCCCGGGACGGAAGGAACACCGGGGAGCTGTTTTTT. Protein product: CASSPRDGRNTGELFF.

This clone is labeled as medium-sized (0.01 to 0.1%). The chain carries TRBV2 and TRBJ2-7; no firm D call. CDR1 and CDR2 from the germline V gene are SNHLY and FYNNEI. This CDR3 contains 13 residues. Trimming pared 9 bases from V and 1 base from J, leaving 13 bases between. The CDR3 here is CASSQLGSYEQYF. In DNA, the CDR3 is TGTGCCAGTAGCCAGTTGGGATCCTACGAGCAGTACTTC.

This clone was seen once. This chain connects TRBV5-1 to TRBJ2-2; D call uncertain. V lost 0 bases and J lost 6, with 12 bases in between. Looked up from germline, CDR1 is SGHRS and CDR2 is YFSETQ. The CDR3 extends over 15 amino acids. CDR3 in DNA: TGCGCCAGCAGCTTGGAAGTACTTAGCTCCGGGGAGCTGTTTTTT. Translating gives CASSLEVLSSGELFF.

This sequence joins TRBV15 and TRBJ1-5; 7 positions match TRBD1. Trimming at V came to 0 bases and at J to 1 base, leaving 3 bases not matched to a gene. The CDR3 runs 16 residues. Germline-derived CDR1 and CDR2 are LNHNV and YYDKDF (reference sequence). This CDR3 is CATSRDQGVSNQPQHF. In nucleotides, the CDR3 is TGTGCCACCAGCAGAGATCAGGGGGTGAGCAATCAGCCCCAGCATTTT.

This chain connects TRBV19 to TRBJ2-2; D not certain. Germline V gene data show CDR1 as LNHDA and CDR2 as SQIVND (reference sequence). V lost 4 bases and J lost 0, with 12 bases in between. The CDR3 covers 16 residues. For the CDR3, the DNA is TGTGCCAGTAGTACGCAGTTATATACGAACACCGGGGAGCTGTTTTTT. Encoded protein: CASSTQLYTNTGELFF. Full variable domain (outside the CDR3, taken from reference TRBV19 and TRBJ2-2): DGGITQSPKYLFRKEGQNVTLSCEQNLNHDAMYWYRQDPGQGLRLIYYSQIVNDFQKGDIAEGYSVSREKKESFPLTVTSAQKNPTAFYLCASSTQLYTNTGELFFGEGSRLTVL.